Presented here are 23 T cell receptor beta chains from one specimen sequenced in a study of T cell responses to AZD1222 COVID-19 vaccine. Sequenced by immunoSEQ multiplex PCR; TCRdb stores in-frame clones only, minus some. In the table there are approximately 70,000 clones, around 82% of which are singletons. This specimen was peripheral blood, taken on day 0 of AZD1222 vaccination. These receptors were collected from an adult in good health.

V is TRBV4-1 and J is TRBJ1-5; D is unclear. Germline V gives CDR1 MGHRA, CDR2 YSYEKL. This CDR3 is built from 15 residues. V lost 1 base and J 5 bases, leaving 12 bases between the germline ends. This CDR3 is CASSQGLNRYQPQHF. As DNA, the CDR3 is TGCGCCAGCAGCCAAGGTCTCAACCGTTATCAGCCCCAGCATTTT.

The chain recombines TRBV5-1 with TRBJ2-3; 8 bases align to TRBD1. V lost 7 bases to trimming and J lost 0 bases; unmatched junction nucleotides: 1. Per the germline V gene, CDR1 is SGHRS and CDR2 is YFSETQ. The CDR3 covers 13 residues. The CDR3 protein is CASGTGSTDTQYF. The CDR3 nucleotides are TGCGCCAGCGGGACAGGCAGCACAGATACGCAGTATTTT.

The chain employs TRBV10-2 and TRBJ1-3, with D perhaps TRBD1 (5 bases). Trimming removed 3 bases at V and 0 bases at J, with 24 bases between. Germline CDR1 reads WSHSY; CDR2 reads SAAADI. There are 20 residues in the CDR3. CDR3 protein: CASSDPHKLLQDTSGNTIYF. In DNA form, the CDR3 reads TGCGCCAGCAGTGATCCTCATAAGTTATTGCAGGACACCTCTGGAAACACCATATATTTT.

The V and J genes are TRBV25-1 and TRBJ1-6; possible D gene TRBD1, 5 bases. The CDR3 spans 15 residues. V was pared by 5 bases and J by 10 bases, with 18 bases between. The germline CDR1 and CDR2 sequences are MGHDK and SYGVNS. The CDR3 DNA reads TGTGCCAGCAGTCCTGGTCAGGGATTGGGGTCACCCCTCCACTTT. This encodes CASSPGQGLGSPLHF.

V gene TRBV9 combines with J gene TRBJ2-3; the D is unclear. This CDR3 has 12 amino acids. V lost 3 bases and J lost 5, with 7 bases in between. CDR1 and CDR2 from the germline V gene are SGDLS and YYNGEE. The CDR3 nucleotides read TGTGCCAGCAGCGCTAACGAAGATACGCAGTATTTT. Translating it yields CASSANEDTQYF.

The chain recombines TRBV18 with TRBJ2-5; D is possibly TRBD1 or TRBD2 (6 bases each). Trimming took off 3 bases at V and 4 bases at J, with 15 bases between the two ends. Germline CDR1 and CDR2: KGHSH and LQKENI. The CDR3 extends over 15 amino acids. The CDR3 bases are TGTGCCAGCTCACCCCCGGTCGGGGGCGTAGAGACCCAGTACTTC. Residues: CASSPPVGGVETQYF.

This clone came up once. The chain employs TRBV21-1 and TRBJ1-1. TRBV21-1 constitutes a pseudogene. The CDR3 covers 15 residues. This chain's CDR3 is CASSTARGMNTEAFF. In nucleotides, the CDR3 is TGTGCCAGCAGCACGGCCCGAGGCATGAACACTGAAGCTTTCTTT.

The gene calls are TRBV5-1 and TRBJ1-1; D ambiguous. The length of the CDR3 is 16 residues. V was cut by 3 bases and J by 0 bases, with 15 bases left in between. Germline V CDR1 and CDR2: SGHRS, YFSETQ. CDR3 protein: CASSSSGGLMNTEAFF. In DNA form, the CDR3 reads TGCGCCAGCAGCTCATCAGGTGGGCTCATGAACACTGAAGCTTTCTTT. Based on the CDR3 plus reference TRBV5-1 and TRBJ1-1, the full variable domain is KAGVTQTPRYLIKTRGQQVTLSCSPISGHRSVSWYQQTPGQGLQFLFEYFSETQRNKGNFPGRFSGRQFSNSRSEMNVSTLELGDSALYLCASSSSGGLMNTEAFFGQGTRLTVV.

The chain has TRBV21-1 and TRBJ2-7; the table's TRBD2 call for D was not verified on the DNA. TRBV21-1 is classified as a pseudogene. The CDR3 covers 15 residues. The CDR3 DNA reads as TGTGCCAGCAGCTCCATACTACCGTTGGCCTACGAGCAGTACTTC. Its translation is CASSSILPLAYEQYF.

The chain recombines TRBV3-1 (or the pseudogene TRBV3-2) with TRBJ2-1; 15 bases match TRBD2. The CDR3 consists of 16 residues. V lost 3 bases and J lost 4; bases outside the gene matches: 1. The germline V gene has CDR1 LGHDT and CDR2 YNNKEL (reference sequence). The CDR3 spells CASSQGLAGGYNEQFF. The CDR3 region has the DNA TGTGCCAGCAGCCAGGGACTAGCGGGGGGTTACAATGAGCAGTTCTTC.

V usage is TRBV30 and J usage is TRBJ1-1; D possibly corresponds to TRBD1 (5 bases). Trimming left V 1 base short and J 3 bases short, with 9 bases between. The CDR3 sequence is 13 residues long. Germline loops: CDR1 GTSNPN, CDR2 SVGIG (reference sequence). CDR3 sequence reads: CAWSETAYTEAFF. For the CDR3, the DNA is TGTGCCTGGAGTGAGACAGCTTACACTGAAGCTTTCTTT.

This chain connects TRBV4-2 to TRBJ2-3; 8 bases are shared with TRBD2. From germline, CDR1 is LGHNA and CDR2 YNFKEQ. Trimming took 2 bases from V and 2 from J; bases not matched to a gene: 6. The CDR3 is 16 residues long. CDR3 nucleotide sequence: TGTGCCAGCAGCCAATCGACTAGCGCCAACACAGATACGCAGTATTTT. Encoded protein: CASSQSTSANTDTQYF.

V and J are TRBV6-5 and TRBJ1-1; 9 bases align to TRBD1. The ends lost 6 bases at V and 1 base at J; junction bases unmatched: 6. The germline CDR1 and CDR2 sequences are MNHEY and SVGAGI. The CDR3 spans 15 residues. The CDR3 DNA is TGTGCCAGCAGGGCCGGGGGACAGGGGAACACTGAAGCTTTCTTT. Translation gives CASRAGGQGNTEAFF.

V gene TRBV25-1 combines with J gene TRBJ2-2; TRBD1 or TRBD2 may be the D gene (5 bases each). CDR3 length: 17 residues. The ends were cut back, 0 bases at V and 4 bases at J, with 15 bases in the middle. The germline gives CDR1 MGHDK, CDR2 SYGVNS. CDR3 DNA sequence: TGTGCCAGCAGTGAATATTTTGAGGGGCCCTCCACCGGGGAGCTGTTTTTT. Protein sequence: CASSEYFEGPSTGELFF.

V gene TRBV7-6 combines with J gene TRBJ2-7; the D gene is possibly TRBD1 (6 bases). Trimming left V 2 bases short and J 6 bases short, with 17 bases between. The germline V gene encodes CDR1 SGHVS and CDR2 FNYEAQ. The CDR3 has 15 residues. For the CDR3, the DNA is TGTGCCAGCAGCTTATCGGCAGGGGCTATCGGCGAGCAGTACTTC. Translation gives CASSLSAGAIGEQYF.

J is TRBJ1-6 and V is TRBV3-1 (or the pseudogene TRBV3-2); D remains ambiguous. From germline, CDR1 is LGHDT and CDR2 YNNKEL (reference sequence). The CDR3 contains 16 residues. The V end was cut by 1 base, the J end by 7 bases, with 14 bases between. The CDR3 DNA reads as TGTGCCAGCAGCCAAGTAACCCCGGCGTTCAATTCACCCCTCCACTTT. This translates into CASSQVTPAFNSPLHF.

V usage is TRBV7-8 and J usage is TRBJ2-5; 13 bases fit TRBD2. CDR1 SGHVS and CDR2 FQNEAQ come from the germline V gene. This CDR3 has 14 residues. The V and J ends lost 6 bases and 5 bases, in that order; junction bases with no gene match: 3. CDR3 in amino acids: CASRGLAGRETQYF. The CDR3 DNA reads TGTGCCAGCAGGGGACTAGCGGGGAGGGAGACCCAGTACTTC.

The gene calls are TRBV3-1 (or the pseudogene TRBV3-2) and TRBJ2-2; D perhaps matches TRBD2 (7 bases). Trimming took off 0 bases at V and 7 bases at J, with 15 bases between the two ends. The CDR3 is 16 amino acids. Germline CDR1 and CDR2: LGHDT and YNNKEL (reference sequence). CDR3 sequence reads: CASSQEVGGRGGELFF. CDR3 nucleotide sequence: TGTGCCAGCAGCCAAGAAGTCGGGGGGCGAGGCGGGGAGCTGTTTTTT.

The rearrangement uses TRBV28 and TRBJ1-2; D remains ambiguous. The CDR3 contains 16 residues. Trimming left V 1 base short and J 6 bases short, with 18 bases between. CDR1 is MDHEN, CDR2 SYDVKM, per germline. The CDR3 DNA reads as TGTGCCAGCAGTTTATCCCTAGGAACCACTGGGAATGGCTACACCTTC. As protein: CASSLSLGTTGNGYTF.

This clone was recorded only once. This rearrangement joins TRBV9 to TRBJ1-6; D not resolved. This CDR3 is 15 amino acids long. The V end was cut by 0 bases, the J end by 4 bases, with 8 bases between. Germline V CDR1 and CDR2: SGDLS, YYNGEE. The CDR3: CASSVEADYNSPLHF. For the CDR3, the DNA is TGTGCCAGCAGCGTAGAGGCAGATTATAATTCACCCCTCCACTTT.

This clone has just one count. The rearrangement links TRBV2 to TRBJ1-5; 11 nucleotides line up with TRBD1. This CDR3 has 18 amino acids. Germline V gene data show CDR1 as SNHLY and CDR2 as FYNNEI. V was pared by 5 bases and J by 4 bases, with 13 bases of the junction left unmatched. CDR3 in DNA: TGTGCCAGCAGTCGTAGGGGACAGGGGGTGGTTGGAAATCAGCCCCAGCATTTT. The encoded protein is CASSRRGQGVVGNQPQHF.

The CDR3 nucleotides read TGTGCCACCCAAAGTAACTATGGCTACACCTTC. Translated: CATQSNYGYTF. The rearrangement links TRBV10-3 to TRBJ1-2, with D uncertain. Germline CDR1 is ENHRY and CDR2 is SYGVKD. Trimming removed 10 bases at V and 1 base at J, with 7 bases between. This CDR3 region has 11 residues.

The V call is TRBV28, the J call TRBJ2-1; TRBD2 matches 13 bases. The CDR3 loop spans 15 amino acids. Germline V gene lookup returns CDR1 MDHEN and CDR2 SYDVKM. The V segment lost 7 bases and the J segment 9 bases; nucleotides outside the gene matches: 9. The CDR3 protein is CASIPLAGGRSEQFF. CDR3 bases: TGTGCCAGCATCCCACTAGCGGGGGGGCGATCTGAGCAGTTCTTC.